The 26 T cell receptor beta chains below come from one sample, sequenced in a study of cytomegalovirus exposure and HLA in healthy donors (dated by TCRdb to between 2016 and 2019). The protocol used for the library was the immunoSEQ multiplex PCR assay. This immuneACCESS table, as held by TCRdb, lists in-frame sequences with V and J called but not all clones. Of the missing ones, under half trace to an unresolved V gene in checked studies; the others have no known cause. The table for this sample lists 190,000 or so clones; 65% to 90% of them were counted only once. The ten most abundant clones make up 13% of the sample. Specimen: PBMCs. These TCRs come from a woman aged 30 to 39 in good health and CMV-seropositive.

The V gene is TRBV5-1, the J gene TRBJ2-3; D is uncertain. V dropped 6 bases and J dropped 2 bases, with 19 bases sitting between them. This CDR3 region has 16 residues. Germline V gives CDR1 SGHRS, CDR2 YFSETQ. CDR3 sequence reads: CASTSPTDVYTDTQYF. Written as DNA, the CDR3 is TGCGCCAGCACCTCCCCCACAGACGTCTACACAGATACGCAGTATTTT.

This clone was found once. The CDR3 protein is CASTGNIGLGEQYF. The CDR3 DNA reads as TGCGCCAGCACGGGGAATATCGGATTGGGCGAGCAGTACTTC. The chain has TRBV5-1 and TRBJ2-7; a weak D match, TRBD2 (5 bases). The CDR3 consists of 14 residues. The germline V and J ends were trimmed by 6 bases and 6 bases, with 19 bases remaining between them. Germline CDR1 and CDR2: SGHRS and YFSETQ.

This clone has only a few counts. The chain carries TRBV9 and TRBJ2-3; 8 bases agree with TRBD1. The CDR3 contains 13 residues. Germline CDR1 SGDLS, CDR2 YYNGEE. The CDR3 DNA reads TGTGCAAATGACAGGGGAGCGACAGATACGCAGTATTTT. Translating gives CANDRGATDTQYF.

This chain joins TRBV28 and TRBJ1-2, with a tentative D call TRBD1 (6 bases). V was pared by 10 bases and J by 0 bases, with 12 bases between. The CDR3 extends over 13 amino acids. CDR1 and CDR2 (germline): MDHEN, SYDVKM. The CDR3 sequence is CATHRTANYGYTF. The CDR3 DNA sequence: TGTGCCACCCACCGGACAGCTAACTATGGCTACACCTTC.

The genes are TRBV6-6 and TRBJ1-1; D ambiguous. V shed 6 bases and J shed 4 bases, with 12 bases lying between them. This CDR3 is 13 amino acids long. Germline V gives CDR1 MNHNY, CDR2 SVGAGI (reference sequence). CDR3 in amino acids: CASRPVVGTEAFF. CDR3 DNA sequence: TGTGCCAGCAGGCCCGTAGTCGGCACTGAAGCTTTCTTT.

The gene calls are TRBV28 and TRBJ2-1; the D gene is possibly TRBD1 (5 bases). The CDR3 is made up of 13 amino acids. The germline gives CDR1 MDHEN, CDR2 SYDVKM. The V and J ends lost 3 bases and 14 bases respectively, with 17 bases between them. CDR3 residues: CASSFPSTGVEFF. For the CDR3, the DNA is TGTGCCAGCAGTTTTCCCTCAACAGGCGTGGAGTTCTTC.

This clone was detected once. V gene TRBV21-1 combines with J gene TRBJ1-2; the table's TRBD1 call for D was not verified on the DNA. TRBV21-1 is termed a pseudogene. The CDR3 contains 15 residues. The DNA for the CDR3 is TGTGCCAGCAGCCCGACCCCACAGGGGGCGCCGGGCTACACCTTC. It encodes CASSPTPQGAPGYTF.

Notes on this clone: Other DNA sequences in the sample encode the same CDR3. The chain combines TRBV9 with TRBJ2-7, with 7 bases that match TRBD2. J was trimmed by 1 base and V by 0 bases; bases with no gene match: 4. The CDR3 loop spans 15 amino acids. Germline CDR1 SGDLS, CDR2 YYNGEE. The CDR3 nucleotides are TGTGCCAGCAGCGTAGGGCGGGAGAGGTCCTACGAGCAGTACTTC. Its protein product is CASSVGRERSYEQYF.

This chain's CDR3 is CASSPSGRESYEQYF. DNA of the CDR3: TGTGCCAGTAGTCCTTCAGGAAGAGAAAGTTACGAGCAGTACTTC. V usage is TRBV19 and J usage is TRBJ2-7; D uncertain. The CDR3 length is 15 residues. Trimming pared 5 bases from V and 4 bases from J, leaving 18 bases between. Germline values: CDR1 LNHDA, CDR2 SQIVND (reference sequence).

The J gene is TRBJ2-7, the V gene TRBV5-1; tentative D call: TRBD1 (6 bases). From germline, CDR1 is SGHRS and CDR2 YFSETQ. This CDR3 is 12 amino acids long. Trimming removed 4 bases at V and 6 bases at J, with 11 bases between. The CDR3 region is CASSLRGSEQYF. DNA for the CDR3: TGCGCCAGCAGCCTCAGGGGTAGCGAGCAGTACTTC.

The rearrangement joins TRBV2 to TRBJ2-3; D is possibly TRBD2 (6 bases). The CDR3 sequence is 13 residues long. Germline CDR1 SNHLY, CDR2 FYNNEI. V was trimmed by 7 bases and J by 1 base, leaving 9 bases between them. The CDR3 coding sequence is TGTGCCAGCACCTGGGAGGGCACAGATACGCAGTATTTT. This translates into CASTWEGTDTQYF. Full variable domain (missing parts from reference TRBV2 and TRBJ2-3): EPEVTQTPSHQVTQMGQEVILRCVPISNHLYFYWYRQILGQKVEFLVSFYNNEISEKSEIFDDQFSVERPDGSNFTLKIRSTKLEDSAMYFCASTWEGTDTQYFGPGTRLTVL.

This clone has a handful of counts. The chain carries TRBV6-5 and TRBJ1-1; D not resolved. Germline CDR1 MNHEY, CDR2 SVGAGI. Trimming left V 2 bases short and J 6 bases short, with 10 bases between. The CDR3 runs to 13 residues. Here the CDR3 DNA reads TGTGCCAGCAGTTACCGGGTTAGGTCTGAAGCTTTCTTT. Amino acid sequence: CASSYRVRSEAFF.

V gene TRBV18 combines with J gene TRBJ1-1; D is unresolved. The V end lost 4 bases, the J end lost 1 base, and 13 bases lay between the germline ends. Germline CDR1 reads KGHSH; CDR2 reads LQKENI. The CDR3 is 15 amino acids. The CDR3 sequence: CASSLLRGENTEAFF. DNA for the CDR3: TGTGCCAGCTCACTCCTACGGGGAGAGAACACTGAAGCTTTCTTT. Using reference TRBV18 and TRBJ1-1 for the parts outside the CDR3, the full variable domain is NAGVMQNPRHLVRRRGQEARLRCSPMKGHSHVYWYRQLPEEGLKFMVYLQKENIIDESGMPKERFSAEFPKEGPSILRIQQVVRGDSAAYFCASSLLRGENTEAFFGQGTRLTVV.

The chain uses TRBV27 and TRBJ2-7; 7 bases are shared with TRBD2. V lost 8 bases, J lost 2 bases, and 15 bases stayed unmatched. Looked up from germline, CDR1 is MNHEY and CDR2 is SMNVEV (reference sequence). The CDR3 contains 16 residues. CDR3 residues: CASGPGGGLLPYEQYF. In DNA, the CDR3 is TGTGCCAGCGGCCCCGGCGGGGGTCTCCTTCCCTACGAGCAGTACTTC.

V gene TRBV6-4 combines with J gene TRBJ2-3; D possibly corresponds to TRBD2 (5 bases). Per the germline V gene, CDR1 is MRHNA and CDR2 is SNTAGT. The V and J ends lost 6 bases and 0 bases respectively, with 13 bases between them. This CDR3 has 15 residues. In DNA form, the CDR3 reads TGTGCCAGCAGGGGAGAAAGCTCTAGCACAGATACGCAGTATTTT. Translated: CASRGESSSTDTQYF.

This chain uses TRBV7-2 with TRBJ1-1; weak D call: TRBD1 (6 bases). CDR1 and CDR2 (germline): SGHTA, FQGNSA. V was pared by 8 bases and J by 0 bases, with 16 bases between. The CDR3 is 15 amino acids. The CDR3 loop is CASCREGVVNTEAFF. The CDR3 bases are TGTGCCAGCTGCCGTGAGGGGGTCGTGAACACTGAAGCTTTCTTT.

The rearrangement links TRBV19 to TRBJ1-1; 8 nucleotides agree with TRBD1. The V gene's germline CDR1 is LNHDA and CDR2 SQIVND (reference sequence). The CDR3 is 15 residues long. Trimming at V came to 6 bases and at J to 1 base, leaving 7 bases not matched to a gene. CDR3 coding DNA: TGTGCCAGTAGAATTGGACAGGGAACGAACACTGAAGCTTTCTTT. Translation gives CASRIGQGTNTEAFF.

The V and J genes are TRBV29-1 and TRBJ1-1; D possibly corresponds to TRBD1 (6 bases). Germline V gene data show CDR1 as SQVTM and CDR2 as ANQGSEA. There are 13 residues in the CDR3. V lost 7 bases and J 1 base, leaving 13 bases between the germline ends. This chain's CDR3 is CSGRSGENTEAFF. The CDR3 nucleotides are TGCAGCGGCCGATCAGGGGAGAACACTGAAGCTTTCTTT.

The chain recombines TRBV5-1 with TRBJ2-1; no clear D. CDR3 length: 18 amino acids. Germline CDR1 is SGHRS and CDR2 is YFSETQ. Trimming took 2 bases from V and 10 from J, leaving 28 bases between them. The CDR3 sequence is CASSFQSRVGQPAWEQFF. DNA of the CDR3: TGCGCCAGCAGCTTTCAATCCCGAGTTGGGCAGCCTGCTTGGGAGCAGTTCTTC.

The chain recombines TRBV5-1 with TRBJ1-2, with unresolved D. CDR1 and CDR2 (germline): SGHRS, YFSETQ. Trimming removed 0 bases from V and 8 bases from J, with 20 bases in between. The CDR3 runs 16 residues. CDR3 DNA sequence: TGCGCCAGCAGCTTGGGGATTGCGACTGCCTTCCGGGGCTACACCTTC. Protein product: CASSLGIATAFRGYTF.

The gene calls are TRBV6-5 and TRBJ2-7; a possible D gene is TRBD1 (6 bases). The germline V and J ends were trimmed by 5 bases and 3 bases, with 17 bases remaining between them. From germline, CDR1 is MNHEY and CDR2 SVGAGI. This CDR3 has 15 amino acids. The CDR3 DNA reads TGTGCCAGCAGTGGACCAGGGGTTCAGGACTACGAGCAGTACTTC. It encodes CASSGPGVQDYEQYF.

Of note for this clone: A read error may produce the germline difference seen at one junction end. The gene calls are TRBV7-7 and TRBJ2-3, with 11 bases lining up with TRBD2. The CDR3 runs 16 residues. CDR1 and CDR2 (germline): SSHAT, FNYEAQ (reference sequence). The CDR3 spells CASTLTSGRIPDTQYF. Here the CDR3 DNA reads TGTGCTAGCACCCTAACTAGCGGGAGAATCCCAGATACGCAGTATTTT.

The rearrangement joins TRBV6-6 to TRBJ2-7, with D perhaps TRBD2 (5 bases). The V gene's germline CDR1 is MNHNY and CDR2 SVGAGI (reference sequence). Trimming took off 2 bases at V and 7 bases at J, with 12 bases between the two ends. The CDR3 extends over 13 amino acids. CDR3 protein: CASSYRGPSEQYF. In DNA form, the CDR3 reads TGTGCCAGCAGTTACCGGGGTCCCTCGGAGCAGTACTTC.

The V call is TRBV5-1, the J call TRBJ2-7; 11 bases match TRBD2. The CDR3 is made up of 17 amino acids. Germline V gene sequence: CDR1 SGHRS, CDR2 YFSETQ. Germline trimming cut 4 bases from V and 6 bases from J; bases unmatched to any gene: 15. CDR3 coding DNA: TGCGCCAGCAGCCCGCGGGGTAGCGGGAGGGAAATCGGCGAGCAGTACTTC. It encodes CASSPRGSGREIGEQYF. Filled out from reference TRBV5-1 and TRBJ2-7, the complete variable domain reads KAGVTQTPRYLIKTRGQQVTLSCSPISGHRSVSWYQQTPGQGLQFLFEYFSETQRNKGNFPGRFSGRQFSNSRSEMNVSTLELGDSALYLCASSPRGSGREIGEQYFGPGTRLTVT.

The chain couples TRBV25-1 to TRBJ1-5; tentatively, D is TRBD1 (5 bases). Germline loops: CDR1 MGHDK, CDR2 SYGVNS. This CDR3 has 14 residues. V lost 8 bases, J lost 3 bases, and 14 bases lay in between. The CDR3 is CASAPWGDNQPQHF. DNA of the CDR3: TGTGCCAGCGCTCCTTGGGGGGACAATCAGCCCCAGCATTTT. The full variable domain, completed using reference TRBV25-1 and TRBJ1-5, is EADIYQTPRYLVIGTGKKITLECSQTMGHDKMYWYQQDPGMELHLIHYSYGVNSTEKGDLSSESTVSRIRTEHFPLTLESARPSHTSQYLCASAPWGDNQPQHFGDGTRLSIL.

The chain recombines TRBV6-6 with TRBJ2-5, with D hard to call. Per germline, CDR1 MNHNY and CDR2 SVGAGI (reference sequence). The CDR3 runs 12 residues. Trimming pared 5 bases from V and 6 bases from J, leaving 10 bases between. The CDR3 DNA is TGTGCCAGCAGTCTCGGGTCGCAGACCCAGTACTTC. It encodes CASSLGSQTQYF.